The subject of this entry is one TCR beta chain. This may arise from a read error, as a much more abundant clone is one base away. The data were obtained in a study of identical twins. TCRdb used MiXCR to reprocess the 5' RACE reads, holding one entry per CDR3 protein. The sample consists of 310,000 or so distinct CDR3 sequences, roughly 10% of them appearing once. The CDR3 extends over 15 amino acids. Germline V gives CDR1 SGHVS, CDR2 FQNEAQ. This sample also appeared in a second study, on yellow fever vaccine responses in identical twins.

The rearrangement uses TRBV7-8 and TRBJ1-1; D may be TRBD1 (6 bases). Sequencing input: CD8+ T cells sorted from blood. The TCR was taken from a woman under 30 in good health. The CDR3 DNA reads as TGTGTCAGCAGCTTAGTGCCGGGGGCGAGCACTGAAGCTTTCTTT. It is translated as CVSSLVPGASTEAFF.